The 28 T cell receptor beta chains below all came from one sample that was sequenced in a study of blood T cell repertoires in COVID-19. Profiling relied on immunoSEQ multiplex PCR, and the TCRdb table lists in-frame clones only, not all of them. This sample carries under 200,000 clones, 88% of them seen once, and the ten largest clones take 6.5% to 8%. Sequencing was performed on PBMCs or T cells enriched from blood (not recorded which). Receptors were obtained from a woman aged 45-65 years who had recovered from COVID-19.

The chain combines TRBV14 with TRBJ2-3; D remains ambiguous. The V end lost 1 base, the J end lost 0 bases, and 8 bases lay between the germline ends. Per germline, CDR1 SGHDN and CDR2 FVKESK. The CDR3 covers 15 residues. The CDR3 spells CASSQVGFSTDTQYF. DNA of the CDR3: TGTGCCAGCAGCCAAGTGGGCTTCAGCACAGATACGCAGTATTTT. The variable domain in full, completed from reference TRBV14 and TRBJ2-3, reads EAGVTQFPSHSVIEKGQTVTLRCDPISGHDNLYWYRRVMGKEIKFLLHFVKESKQDESGMPNNRFLAERTGGTYSTLKVQPAELEDSGVYFCASSQVGFSTDTQYFGPGTRLTVL.

J is TRBJ2-1 and V is TRBV6-5; TRBD2 might be the D (5 bases). Deletions cut 7 bases from V and 0 bases from J, with 7 bases between. Germline assignment: CDR1 MNHEY and CDR2 SVGAGI. There are 13 residues in the CDR3. CDR3 in amino acids: CASKRSSYNEQFF. The CDR3 DNA follows: TGTGCCAGCAAGCGGTCCTCCTACAATGAGCAGTTCTTC.

The chain carries TRBV9 and TRBJ1-5; the D gene is possibly TRBD1 (6 bases). The V gene's germline CDR1 is SGDLS and CDR2 YYNGEE. The V end was cut by 3 bases, the J end by 7 bases, with 17 bases between. CDR3 length: 15 amino acids. CDR3 region: CASSEGRGGGQPQHF. The CDR3 bases are TGTGCCAGCAGCGAGGGGAGAGGGGGTGGCCAGCCCCAGCATTTT.

The chain couples TRBV5-8 to TRBJ1-1; D is possibly TRBD1 (5 bases). CDR1 SGHTS and CDR2 YDEGEE come from the germline V gene. The CDR3 extends over 15 amino acids. The ends were cut back, 0 bases at V and 0 bases at J, with 9 bases in the middle. This chain's CDR3 is CASSLGGPLNTEAFF. The CDR3 DNA sequence: TGTGCCAGCAGCTTGGGGGGCCCACTGAACACTGAAGCTTTCTTT.

The chain is built from TRBV7-8 and TRBJ2-7; 8 nucleotides line up with TRBD1. Germline-derived CDR1 and CDR2 are SGHVS and FQNEAQ. The CDR3 runs to 14 residues. The V and J ends lost 4 bases and 5 bases, in that order; junction bases with no gene match: 7. The DNA of the CDR3 is TGTGCCAGCAGCTACTTAACGACAGGGGACGAGCAGTACTTC. This translates into CASSYLTTGDEQYF.

The chain employs TRBV18 and TRBJ1-1; D unclear. The CDR3 has 13 residues. Trimming took 0 bases from V and 5 from J, leaving 7 bases between them. Germline V gene sequence: CDR1 KGHSH, CDR2 LQKENI. DNA for the CDR3: TGTGCCAGCTCACCACCGGTCAGGACTGAAGCTTTCTTT. As protein: CASSPPVRTEAFF.

CDR3 nucleotide sequence: TGTGCCAGTAACCCGACTAGCGGGGGGGAAGATACGCAGTATTTT. Encoded protein: CASNPTSGGEDTQYF. The V and J genes are TRBV19 and TRBJ2-3, with 14 bases that match TRBD2. Germline V gene sequence: CDR1 LNHDA, CDR2 SQIVND (reference sequence). This CDR3 is built from 15 residues. V lost 7 bases and J lost 5; bases outside the gene matches: 5.

The genes are TRBV7-2 and TRBJ2-7; D is undetermined. CDR1 is SGHTA and CDR2 is FQGNSA in the germline V gene. The CDR3 covers 17 residues. The V and J ends lost 3 bases and 0 bases respectively, with 18 bases between them. Here the CDR3 DNA reads TGTGCCAGCAGCTTGCTCGAGGCCCAATGGGTCTCCTACGAGCAGTACTTC. Translated, it gives CASSLLEAQWVSYEQYF.

V usage is TRBV11-3 and J usage is TRBJ2-5; D gene uncertain. There are 14 residues in the CDR3. Trimming removed 5 bases at V and 5 bases at J, with 15 bases between. Germline V CDR1 and CDR2: SGHNT, YENEEA. The CDR3 DNA reads TGTGCCAGCAGCAAAGGAGTAGTCGGGGAGACCCAGTACTTC. It translates to CASSKGVVGETQYF.

Only a few counts were recorded for this clone. V usage is TRBV7-8 and J usage is TRBJ1-2; perhaps TRBD1 as D (6 bases). V gave up 4 bases and J gave up 6 bases, with 18 bases separating them. Germline V gene lookup returns CDR1 SGHVS and CDR2 FQNEAQ. There are 15 residues in the CDR3. The CDR3, as DNA: TGTGCCAGCAGCTATGGGGGCACAGGGAAGAATGGCTACACCTTC. This gives the protein CASSYGGTGKNGYTF.

The chain joins TRBV6-2 or TRBV6-3 to TRBJ2-7; no clear D gene. The CDR3 is made up of 13 amino acids. The germline CDR1 and CDR2 sequences are MNHEY and SVGEGT. Trimming shortened V by 6 bases and J by 4 bases, and 13 bases separated the two germline ends. The CDR3 sequence: CASSPPLRYEQYF. CDR3 DNA: TGTGCCAGCAGCCCCCCGCTCCGGTACGAGCAGTACTTC.

In regard to this clone: The identical CDR3 is also encoded by other nucleotide sequences in the sample. CDR3 sequence (DNA): TGCGCCAGCAGCTTGGGACAGGGTGCCTACGAGCAGTACTTC. Amino acid sequence: CASSLGQGAYEQYF. The chain recombines TRBV5-1 with TRBJ2-7; TRBD1 agrees at 7 bases. Germline V gives CDR1 SGHRS, CDR2 YFSETQ. CDR3 size: 14 residues. V was clipped by 0 bases and J by 2 bases; unmatched bases: 2.

This clone came up once. The gene calls are TRBV19 and TRBJ2-2; tentatively, D is TRBD2 (7 bases). The CDR3 runs to 14 residues. V lost 11 bases to trimming and J lost 0 bases, with 13 bases between them. The germline gives CDR1 LNHDA, CDR2 SQIVND (reference sequence). The CDR3 DNA is TGTGCCGGGGGGGGGCCCACGAACACCGGGGAGCTGTTTTTT. As protein: CAGGGPTNTGELFF.

This clone was observed a few times. This sequence joins TRBV9 and TRBJ2-3, with a tentative D call TRBD2 (5 bases). Trimming left V 0 bases short and J 5 bases short, with 16 bases between. The CDR3 totals 16 residues. Germline CDR1 SGDLS, CDR2 YYNGEE. CDR3 loop: CASSVASLMAGDTQYF. The CDR3 DNA reads TGTGCCAGCAGCGTAGCTTCACTAATGGCGGGAGATACGCAGTATTTT.

This clone appeared a single time. The chain joins TRBV12-3 or TRBV12-4 to TRBJ2-1; D perhaps matches TRBD1 (5 bases). Trimming pared 6 bases from V and 2 bases from J, leaving 8 bases between. The CDR3 is made up of 13 amino acids. CDR3 amino acids: CASRGRAYNEQFF. The CDR3 nucleotides are TGTGCCAGCAGGGGCAGGGCCTACAATGAGCAGTTCTTC.

This clone was counted a few times. V gene TRBV11-2 combines with J gene TRBJ1-3; D might be TRBD1 (6 bases). Germline CDR1 reads SGHAT; CDR2 reads FQNNGV. There are 15 residues in the CDR3. V lost 1 base and J lost 0, with 7 bases in between. The CDR3 DNA follows: TGTGCCAGCAGCTTAGCAGGGGCCTCTGGAAACACCATATATTTT. It translates to CASSLAGASGNTIYF.

The chain joins TRBV13 to TRBJ1-1; D unclear. Germline V CDR1 and CDR2: PRHDT, FYEKMQ (reference sequence). Between the trimmed V and J ends, which lost 5 bases and 0 bases, there was a span of 16 bases. The CDR3 loop spans 16 amino acids. The DNA of the CDR3 is TGTGCCAGCAGCCCGAGCCGAACGCAGGTGAACACTGAAGCTTTCTTT. Its translation is CASSPSRTQVNTEAFF.

The rearrangement links TRBV19 to TRBJ1-1, with D possibly being TRBD1 (5 bases). The V end was cut by 0 bases, the J end by 5 bases, with 7 bases between. Per germline, CDR1 LNHDA and CDR2 SQIVND (reference sequence). The CDR3 length is 13 residues. This CDR3 is CASSIDKGTEAFF. The CDR3 DNA reads TGTGCCAGTAGTATAGATAAGGGGACTGAAGCTTTCTTT.

The V call is TRBV10-2, the J call TRBJ2-7; unclear D gene. The ends were cut back, 6 bases at V and 5 bases at J, with 17 bases in the middle. The CDR3 is made up of 14 amino acids. Germline assignment: CDR1 WSHSY and CDR2 SAAADI. The DNA for the CDR3 is TGCGCCAGCAGACACCTACGCATGGGCCACGAGCAGTACTTC. This translates into CASRHLRMGHEQYF.

This chain joins TRBV7-2 and TRBJ1-4; 8 bases line up with TRBD1. The CDR3 extends over 16 amino acids. V lost 5 bases and J lost 8; bases outside the gene matches: 13. CDR1 SGHTA and CDR2 FQGNSA come from the germline V gene. CDR3 coding DNA: TGTGCCAGCAGCCCCGGATCCGGGACAGGAGGGGAAAAACTGTTTTTT. Its protein product is CASSPGSGTGGEKLFF.

The gene calls are TRBV20-1 and TRBJ1-1, with TRBD1 matching over 7 bases. V shed 3 bases, J shed 5 bases, and the junction held 12 bases outside the gene matches. Germline-derived CDR1 and CDR2 are DFQATT and SNEGSKA (reference sequence). This CDR3 comprises 15 residues. CDR3 DNA: TGCAGTGCTAGTGGTACGGGACAGCTGGGAACTGAAGCTTTCTTT. It encodes CSASGTGQLGTEAFF.

The chain links TRBV11-3 to TRBJ1-1, with 7 bases fitting TRBD1. CDR1 is SGHNT, CDR2 YENEEA, per germline. The CDR3 totals 15 residues. V trimming: 2 bases; J trimming: 2 bases; junction bases outside the gene matches: 5. As DNA, the CDR3 is TGTGCCAGCAGCTTATACGGGACAGATAACACTGAAGCTTTCTTT. As protein: CASSLYGTDNTEAFF.

The rearrangement joins TRBV19 to TRBJ1-5; the D gene is possibly TRBD1 (5 bases). Per the germline V gene, CDR1 is LNHDA and CDR2 is SQIVND (reference sequence). This CDR3 is built from 14 residues. Deletions cut 0 bases from V and 8 bases from J, with 11 bases between. CDR3 sequence (DNA): TGTGCCAGTAGTATAGAGCGGGGGAGGAAGCCCCAGCATTTT. Its protein product is CASSIERGRKPQHF.

V gene TRBV6-5 combines with J gene TRBJ2-3; D is ambiguous. V lost 5 bases and J lost 2, with 8 bases in between. The CDR3 sequence is 13 residues long. CDR1 is MNHEY and CDR2 is SVGAGI in the germline V gene. CDR3 sequence (DNA): TGTGCCAGCAGTAACACCCTCACAGATACGCAGTATTTT. Translation gives CASSNTLTDTQYF.

This rearrangement joins TRBV4-3 to TRBJ2-6; maybe TRBD1 (5 bases). The CDR3 extends over 16 amino acids. The germline V gene encodes CDR1 LGHNA and CDR2 YSLEER. V lost 0 bases, J lost 1 base, and 7 bases lay in between. This CDR3 is CASSQDQGSGANVLTF. The CDR3 bases are TGCGCCAGCAGCCAAGACCAGGGTTCTGGGGCCAACGTCCTGACTTTC.

The J gene is TRBJ1-4, the V gene TRBV5-1; no clear D gene. The CDR3 sequence is 15 residues long. Trimming took 6 bases from V and 4 from J, leaving 16 bases between them. Germline loops: CDR1 SGHRS, CDR2 YFSETQ. The chain's CDR3 is CASKLSGKNNEKLFF. CDR3 in DNA: TGCGCCAGCAAACTTTCGGGGAAAAATAATGAAAAACTGTTTTTT.

The J gene is TRBJ2-7, the V gene TRBV7-3; D is possibly TRBD1 (7 bases). The length of the CDR3 is 12 residues. Trimming removed 4 bases at V and 5 bases at J, with 9 bases between. CDR1 is SGHTA and CDR2 is FQGTGA in the germline V gene. CDR3 amino acids: CASSSGGNEQYF. CDR3 sequence (DNA): TGTGCCAGCAGCTCAGGGGGGAACGAGCAGTACTTC. Full variable domain (remainder filled in from reference TRBV7-3 and TRBJ2-7): GAGVSQTPSNKVTEKGKYVELRCDPISGHTALYWYRQSLGQGPEFLIYFQGTGAADDSGLPNDRFFAVRPEGSVSTLKIQRTERGDSAVYLCASSSGGNEQYFGPGTRLTVT.

The rearrangement uses TRBV14 and TRBJ2-7; TRBD2 might be the D (5 bases). The CDR3 totals 15 residues. Germline-derived CDR1 and CDR2 are SGHDN and FVKESK. V dropped 1 base and J dropped 0 bases, with 10 bases sitting between them. The CDR3: CASSQAADRSYEQYF. CDR3 DNA sequence: TGTGCCAGCAGCCAAGCAGCGGACCGCTCCTACGAGCAGTACTTC.